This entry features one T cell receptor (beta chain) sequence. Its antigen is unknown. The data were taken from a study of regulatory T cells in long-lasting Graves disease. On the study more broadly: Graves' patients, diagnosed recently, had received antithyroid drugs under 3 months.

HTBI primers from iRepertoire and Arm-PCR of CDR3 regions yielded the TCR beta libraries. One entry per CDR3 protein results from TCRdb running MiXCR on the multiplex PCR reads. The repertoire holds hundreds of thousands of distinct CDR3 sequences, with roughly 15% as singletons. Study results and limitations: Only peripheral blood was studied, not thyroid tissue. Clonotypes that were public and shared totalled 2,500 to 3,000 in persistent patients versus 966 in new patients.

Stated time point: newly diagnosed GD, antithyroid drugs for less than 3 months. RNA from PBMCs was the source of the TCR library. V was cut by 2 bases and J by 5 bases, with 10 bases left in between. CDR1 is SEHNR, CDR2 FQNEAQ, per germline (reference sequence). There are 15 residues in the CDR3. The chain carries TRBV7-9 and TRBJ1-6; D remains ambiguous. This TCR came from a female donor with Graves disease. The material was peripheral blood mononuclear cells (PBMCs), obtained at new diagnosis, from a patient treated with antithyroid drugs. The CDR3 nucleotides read TGTGCCAGCAGCTTATTCGACACAGATAATTCACCCCTCCACTTT. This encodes CASSLFDTDNSPLHF.